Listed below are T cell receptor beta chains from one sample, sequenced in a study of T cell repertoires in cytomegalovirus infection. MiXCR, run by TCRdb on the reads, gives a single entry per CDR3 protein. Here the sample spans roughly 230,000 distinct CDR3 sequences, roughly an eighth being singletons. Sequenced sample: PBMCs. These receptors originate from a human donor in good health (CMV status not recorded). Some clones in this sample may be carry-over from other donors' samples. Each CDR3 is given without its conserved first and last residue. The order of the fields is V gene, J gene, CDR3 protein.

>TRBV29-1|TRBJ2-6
SVAGTGNSGANVLT
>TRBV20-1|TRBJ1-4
SARLPGQDEKLL
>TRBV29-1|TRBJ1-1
SALGTAFEAF
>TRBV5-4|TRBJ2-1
ASRIGTSRDEQF
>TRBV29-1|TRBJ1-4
SVAKGAGAEKLF
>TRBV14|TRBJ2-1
ASSATRGNEQF
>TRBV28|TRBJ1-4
ASSFPEAANEKLF
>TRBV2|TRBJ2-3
ASRIGTSGRATDTQY
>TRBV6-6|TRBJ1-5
ASSYSGGDSNQPQH
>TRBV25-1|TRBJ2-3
ASSGPIAGLTDTQY
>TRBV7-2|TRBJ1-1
ASSLYRENTEAF
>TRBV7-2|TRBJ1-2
ASSRTGGNYGYT
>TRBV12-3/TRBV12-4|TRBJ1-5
ASTIEGETQH
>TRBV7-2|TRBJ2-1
ASSLDSSSYNEQF
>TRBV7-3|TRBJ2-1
ASSLNRGPYNEQF
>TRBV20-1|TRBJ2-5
SAIPGIETQY
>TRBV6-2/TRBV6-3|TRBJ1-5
ASSPRGGGEGQPQH
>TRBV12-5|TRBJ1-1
ASGGLQPRTEAF
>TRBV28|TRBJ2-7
ASSLRPGPFSYEQY
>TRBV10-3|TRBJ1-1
ATFNQLGKAF
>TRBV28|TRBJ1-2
ASSAARGQANYGYT
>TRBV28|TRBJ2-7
ASRESRTYYEQY
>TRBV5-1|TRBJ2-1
ASSLTGGGQF
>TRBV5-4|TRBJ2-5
ASSASSHQETQY
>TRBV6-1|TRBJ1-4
ASRPEVAEKLF
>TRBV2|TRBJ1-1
ASSTGQKVYTEAF
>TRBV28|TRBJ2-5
ASSPQSPETQY
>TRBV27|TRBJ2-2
ASRGQGSPGELF